This T cell receptor beta chain was found in a study of beta chain features in type 1 diabetes. Study at large: Comparable age, gender and cell yields were observed in patients relative to healthy donors. Study-level points and caveats: People with Type 1 diabetes carried modestly yet significantly shorter TCRB CDR3s in all four CD4+ subsets.

This clone has just a few counts. Its matching antigen is unknown. Expressed TCRB transcripts were sequenced, since all the RNA that had been isolated was reverse transcribed. Generated by immunoSEQ multiplex PCR, the TCRdb table keeps only in-frame clones and is missing some. The sample lists nearly 700,000 clones, under 15% occurring once. Trimming stripped 8 bases from V and 3 bases from J, with 11 bases between. The germline gives CDR1 ENHRY, CDR2 SYGVKD. The CDR3 totals 13 residues. The clonotype comes from a man between 18 and 29 years old with type 1 diabetes. V is TRBV10-3 and J is TRBJ1-5; D uncertain. Sequencing used naive CD4+ T cells from blood. The DNA for the CDR3 is TGTGCCATCGGCGGGCAGTCCAATCAGCCCCAGCATTTT. This sequence encodes CAIGGQSNQPQHF.